The following is a T cell receptor (beta chain) sequence with its context. Its antigen is unidentified. This sample was included in a study of cytomegalovirus exposure and HLA in healthy donors. PCR employed 60 Vbeta and 13 Jbeta primers. Assay: immunoSEQ multiplex PCR; the TCRdb copy retains only in-frame clones and omits some. The table includes tens of thousands of clones, around four fifths detected once. The study, taken as a whole, reports: Whilst most TCR sequences proved rare, a subset of public TCRs occurred across many donors.

The CDR3 is 15 residues long. Trimming at V came to 5 bases and at J to 8 bases, leaving 11 bases not matched to a gene. Germline V gene lookup returns CDR1 MNHNY and CDR2 SVGAGI (reference sequence). The sequence was collected from a man between 50 and 59 years old in good health and CMV-seronegative. The sequenced sample consisted of PBMCs. This chain connects TRBV6-6 to TRBJ1-4, with TRBD1 matching 7 bases. The CDR3 DNA sequence: TGTGCCAGCAGTAGCCGCGGACAGGTGGGAGAAAAACTGTTTTTT. Encoded protein: CASSSRGQVGEKLFF.